The 20 T cell receptor beta chains in this list originate from one sample, sequenced in a study of identical twins. MiXCR, run by TCRdb on the 5' RACE reads, gives a single entry per CDR3 protein. The sample lists fewer than 250,000 distinct CDR3 sequences, roughly 7.5% seen once, with around 5% in the top ten. This same sample was also part of a study on yellow fever vaccine responses in identical twins.

The sequenced sample consisted of CD8+ T cells sorted from blood. Receptors were obtained from a woman between 18 and 29 years old in good health.

Regarding this clonotype: It may be a read error: a sequence one base away is much more abundant. The chain links TRBV7-9 to TRBJ2-3; perhaps TRBD1 as D (5 bases). The germline gives CDR1 SEHNR, CDR2 FQNEAQ (reference sequence). The CDR3 totals 16 residues. The DNA for the CDR3 is TGTGCCGGCAGCACCGACAGCCCCCGATTCACAGATACGCAGTATTTT. The encoded protein is CAGSTDSPRFTDTQYF.

This sequence joins TRBV4-1 and TRBJ2-7; D unclear. V lost 4 bases and J lost 3, with 19 bases in between. The CDR3 loop spans 16 amino acids. CDR1 and CDR2 from the germline V gene are MGHRA and YSYEKL. CDR3 in amino acids: CASSRKRRPWSYEQYV. The CDR3 bases are TGCGCCAGCAGCCGGAAAAGACGGCCGTGGAGCTACGAGCAGTACGTC.

This sequence joins TRBV20-1 and TRBJ2-1, with 11 bases fitting TRBD1. Per the germline V gene, CDR1 is DFQATT and CDR2 is SNEGSKA (reference sequence). This CDR3 contains 15 residues. J lost 9 bases, V lost 1 base, and 8 bases had no gene match. CDR3 bases: TGCAGTGCTAGAGTCTGGGGACAGGGGGTGCCTGAGCAGTTCTTC. Translation gives CSARVWGQGVPEQFF.

This clonotype was picked up a small number of times. The rearrangement joins TRBV12-3 or TRBV12-4 to TRBJ1-1; D is undetermined. CDR3 length: 13 residues. Between the trimmed V and J ends, which lost 5 bases and 0 bases, there was a span of 7 bases. The CDR3 nucleotides read TGTGCCAGCAGTGACACTTTGAACACTGAAGCTTTCTTT. Translation gives CASSDTLNTEAFF.

This clonotype was observed a few times. The rearrangement links TRBV6-4 to TRBJ2-2; D gene ambiguous. The CDR3 has 13 amino acids. V was trimmed by 0 bases and J by 6 bases, leaving 5 bases between them. Germline V CDR1 and CDR2: MRHNA, SNTAGT. CDR3 loop: CASSDSVAGELFF. DNA of the CDR3: TGTGCCAGCAGTGACTCGGTGGCCGGGGAGCTGTTTTTT.

This clonotype was seen many times. The chain carries TRBV4-1 and TRBJ1-1; the match to TRBD1 covers 9 bases. This CDR3 is 15 amino acids long. Germline trimming cut 5 bases from V and 1 base from J; bases unmatched to any gene: 5. CDR1 MGHRA and CDR2 YSYEKL come from the germline V gene. In DNA, the CDR3 is TGCGCCAGCAGCATTGGGACAGGGCAGAACACTGAAGCTTTCTTT. Translation gives CASSIGTGQNTEAFF.

The CDR3 DNA sequence: TGTGCCAGCAGCTTGGGTACAGAGTTTTTCACAGATACGCAGTATTTT. The encoded protein is CASSLGTEFFTDTQYF. The rearrangement joins TRBV5-5 to TRBJ2-3, with D hard to call. With 0 bases removed from V and 2 bases from J, the gap between germline ends came to 13 bases. CDR1 is SGHKS and CDR2 is YYEKEE in the germline V gene (reference sequence). The CDR3 extends over 16 amino acids.

This clonotype was found many times. The chain has TRBV7-9 and TRBJ2-7; the D gene is possibly TRBD1 (5 bases). The CDR3 is 16 amino acids. Germline CDR1 SEHNR, CDR2 FQNEAQ (reference sequence). Trimming removed 2 bases at V and 7 bases at J, with 21 bases between. The CDR3 sequence: CASSLWVTERAWEQYV. The CDR3 DNA reads TGTGCCAGCAGCTTATGGGTGACAGAAAGAGCGTGGGAGCAGTACGTC.

The V call is TRBV7-9, the J call TRBJ2-7; 7 bases are shared with TRBD1. The V segment lost 1 base and the J segment 5 bases; nucleotides outside the gene matches: 5. Germline-derived CDR1 and CDR2 are SEHNR and FQNEAQ (reference sequence). The CDR3 runs to 14 residues. In DNA, the CDR3 is TGTGCCAGCAGCTTAGTTGACAGGGATAACGAGCAGTACTTC. Protein sequence: CASSLVDRDNEQYF.

This clonotype was counted between two and nine times. The V call is TRBV9, the J call TRBJ2-5, with D possibly matching TRBD1 (6 bases). CDR3 length: 16 residues. V lost 1 base and J lost 2, with 15 bases in between. Germline CDR1 and CDR2: SGDLS and YYNGEE. The chain's CDR3 is CASSVLSRGFQETQYF. The CDR3 coding sequence is TGTGCCAGCAGCGTATTGAGTAGGGGGTTTCAAGAGACCCAGTACTTC.

V usage is TRBV28 and J usage is TRBJ2-7; perhaps TRBD1 as D (5 bases). V was pared by 5 bases and J by 2 bases, with 19 bases between. The CDR3 spans 16 residues. Germline CDR1 is MDHEN and CDR2 is SYDVKM. The CDR3 reads CASSVAQGVIPYEQYV. For the CDR3, the DNA is TGTGCCAGCAGTGTTGCCCAGGGTGTTATTCCCTACGAGCAGTACGTC.

The rearrangement uses TRBV3-1 and TRBJ2-1, with a tentative D call TRBD2 (6 bases). V lost 1 base, J lost 4 bases, and 11 bases lay in between. The CDR3 has 15 residues. From germline, CDR1 is LGHDT and CDR2 YNNKEL (reference sequence). The CDR3 here is CASSQVSGGYNEQFF. DNA of the CDR3: TGTGCCAGCAGCCAAGTTAGCGGAGGATACAATGAGCAGTTCTTC.

This rearrangement joins TRBV5-1 to TRBJ2-1; TRBD1 agrees at 9 bases. The CDR3 spans 16 residues. Germline CDR1 SGHRS, CDR2 YFSETQ. V gave up 4 bases and J gave up 0 bases; unmatched junction bases: 5. The DNA of the CDR3 is TGCGCCAGCAGCCCGGGACAGGGAGGCTCCTACAATGAGCAGTTCTTC. Translation gives CASSPGQGGSYNEQFF.

J is TRBJ2-1 and V is TRBV27; 11 bases agree with TRBD2. Germline V gene lookup returns CDR1 MNHEY and CDR2 SMNVEV (reference sequence). V lost 2 bases and J lost 7; bases outside the gene matches: 4. The CDR3 extends over 15 amino acids. CDR3 bases: TGTGCCAGCAGTTTAACTAGCGGGGGTTCGAATGAGCAGTTCTTC. Translating it yields CASSLTSGGSNEQFF.

In its sample, this clonotype was seen a few times. The chain employs TRBV7-9 and TRBJ2-1; 12 positions agree with TRBD1. Germline V gives CDR1 SEHNR, CDR2 FQNEAQ (reference sequence). With V trimmed by 5 bases and J by 6 bases, 8 bases remained unmatched. There are 16 residues in the CDR3. The CDR3 sequence is CASSPRGQGASNEQFF. The CDR3 DNA is TGTGCCAGCAGCCCCCGGGGACAGGGGGCTTCCAATGAGCAGTTCTTC.

Ten or more counts support this clonotype. This sequence joins TRBV9 and TRBJ2-1, with D possibly being TRBD2 (5 bases). V lost 4 bases and J 7 bases, leaving 12 bases between the germline ends. The CDR3 consists of 13 residues. The germline V gene encodes CDR1 SGDLS and CDR2 YYNGEE. CDR3 protein: CASSTGVFNEQFF. Here the CDR3 DNA reads TGTGCCAGCAGCACCGGGGTTTTTAATGAGCAGTTCTTC. Variable domain in full (rest from reference TRBV9 and TRBJ2-1): DSGVTQTPKHLITATGQRVTLRCSPRSGDLSVYWYQQSLDQGLQFLIQYYNGEERAKGNILERFSAQQFPDLHSELNLSSLELGDSALYFCASSTGVFNEQFFGPGTRLTVL.

This clonotype was observed a handful of times. The rearrangement joins TRBV12-3 or TRBV12-4 to TRBJ2-5; D gene ambiguous. There are 14 residues in the CDR3. V shed 3 bases and J shed 2 bases, with 10 bases lying between them. In nucleotides, the CDR3 is TGTGCCAGCAGTTTCCGGCGGTTACAAGAGACCCAGTACTTC. Translation: CASSFRRLQETQYF.

This chain links TRBV20-1 with TRBJ2-3, with 10 bases identical to TRBD2. This CDR3 is built from 15 residues. Germline V gene lookup returns CDR1 DFQATT and CDR2 SNEGSKA (reference sequence). V gave up 2 bases and J gave up 2 bases; unmatched junction bases: 4. Here the CDR3 reads CSARLAGEPTDTQYF. In DNA, the CDR3 is TGCAGTGCTAGACTAGCGGGGGAACCCACAGATACGCAGTATTTT.

This clonotype was recorded many times. This sequence joins TRBV5-1 and TRBJ1-1; a weak D match, TRBD1 (6 bases). The germline V gene encodes CDR1 SGHRS and CDR2 YFSETQ. This CDR3 contains 15 residues. Trimming took 0 bases from V and 0 from J, leaving 9 bases between them. CDR3 coding DNA: TGCGCCAGCAGCTTGGTTCCAGGGGTGAACACTGAAGCTTTCTTT. This translates into CASSLVPGVNTEAFF.

Ten or more counts support this clonotype. The rearrangement links TRBV4-1 to TRBJ1-6; weak D call: TRBD1 (6 bases). This CDR3 is built from 17 residues. The germline CDR1 and CDR2 sequences are MGHRA and YSYEKL. V shed 4 bases and J shed 3 bases, with 16 bases lying between them. The CDR3 DNA reads TGCGCCAGCAGCCGGAGGGGGGGTCAGGACTATAATTCACCCCTCCACTTT. It translates to CASSRRGGQDYNSPLHF.